This T cell receptor (beta chain) is drawn from a study of blood T cell repertoires in COVID-19. Study details: Donors in the United States, Italy and Spain gave samples during acute or convalescent COVID-19. Sources were T cells, B-cell-depleted T cells, or PBMCs; the material itself was cDNA or gDNA.

Under the authors' procedure: Reference gene primers were amplified, and this amplification served to estimate nucleated cell counts. Generated by immunoSEQ multiplex PCR, the TCRdb table keeps only in-frame clones and is missing some. The DNA was the basis for D and trimming; V, J and clone size are from that table. This sample has some 36,000 clones, with roughly 90% found just once. This clone appeared a few times. Input material: peripheral blood. The TCR was taken from a man aged 55 to 70 with active or convalescent COVID-19.

CDR3 in DNA: TGTGCCAGCAGCTCACAGGTTGGCCTAGCGGATTCACCCCTCCACTTT. This gives the protein CASSSQVGLADSPLHF. The V and J genes are TRBV7-8 and TRBJ1-6, with D possibly being TRBD1 (5 bases). The ends were cut back, 4 bases at V and 8 bases at J, with 18 bases in the middle. The germline CDR1 and CDR2 sequences are SGHVS and FQNEAQ. The CDR3 spans 16 residues.